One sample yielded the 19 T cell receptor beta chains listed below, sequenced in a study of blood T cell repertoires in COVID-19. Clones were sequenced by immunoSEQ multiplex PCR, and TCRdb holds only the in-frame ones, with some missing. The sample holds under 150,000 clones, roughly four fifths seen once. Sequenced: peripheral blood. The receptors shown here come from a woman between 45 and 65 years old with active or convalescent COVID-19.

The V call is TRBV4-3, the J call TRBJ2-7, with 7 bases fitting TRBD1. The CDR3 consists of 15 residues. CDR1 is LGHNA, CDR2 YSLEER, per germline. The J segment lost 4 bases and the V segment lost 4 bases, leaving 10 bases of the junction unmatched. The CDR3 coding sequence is TGCGCCAGCAGCCTACAATCCGGGACAGCGTACGAGCAGTACTTC. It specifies CASSLQSGTAYEQYF.

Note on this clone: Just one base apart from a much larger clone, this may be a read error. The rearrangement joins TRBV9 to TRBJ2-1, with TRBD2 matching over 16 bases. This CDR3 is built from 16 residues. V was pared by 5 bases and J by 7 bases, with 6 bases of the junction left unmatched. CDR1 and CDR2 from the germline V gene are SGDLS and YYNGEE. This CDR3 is CASSRGLAGGLNEQFF. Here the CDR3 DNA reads TGTGCCAGCAGTCGGGGACTAGCGGGAGGGCTGAATGAGCAGTTCTTC.

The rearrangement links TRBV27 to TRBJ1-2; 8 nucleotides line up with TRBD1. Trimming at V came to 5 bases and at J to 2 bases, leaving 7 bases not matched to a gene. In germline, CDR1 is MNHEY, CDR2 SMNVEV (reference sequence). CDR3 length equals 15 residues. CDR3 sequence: CASSPHRDRNYGYTF. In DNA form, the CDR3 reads TGTGCCAGCAGTCCCCACCGGGACAGGAACTATGGCTACACCTTC.

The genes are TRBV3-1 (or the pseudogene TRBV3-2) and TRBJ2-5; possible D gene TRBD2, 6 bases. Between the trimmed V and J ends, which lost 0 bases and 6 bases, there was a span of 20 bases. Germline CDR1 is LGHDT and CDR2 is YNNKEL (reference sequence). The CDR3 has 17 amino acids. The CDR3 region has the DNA TGTGCCAGCAGCCAAGATAAGGGCCGGGAGTGGGAAAAGACCCAGTACTTC. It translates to CASSQDKGREWEKTQYF.

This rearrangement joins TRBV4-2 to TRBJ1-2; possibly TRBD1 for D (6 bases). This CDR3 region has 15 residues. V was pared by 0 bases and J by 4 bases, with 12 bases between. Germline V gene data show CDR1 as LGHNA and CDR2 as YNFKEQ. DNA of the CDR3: TGTGCCAGCAGCCAAGAGGAGGGGGGGCCCTATGGCTACACCTTC. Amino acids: CASSQEEGGPYGYTF.

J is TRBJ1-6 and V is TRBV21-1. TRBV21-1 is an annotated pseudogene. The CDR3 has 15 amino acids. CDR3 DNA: TGTGCCAGCATCCCCCCGGGAAGATGGGGTTCACCCCTCCACTTT. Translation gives CASIPPGRWGSPLHF.

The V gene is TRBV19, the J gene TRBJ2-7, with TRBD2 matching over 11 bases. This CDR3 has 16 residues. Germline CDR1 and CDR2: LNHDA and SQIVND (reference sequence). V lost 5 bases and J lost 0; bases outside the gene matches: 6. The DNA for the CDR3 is TGTGCCAGTAGTCCCACCGGGACTAGCGGCTCCTACGAGCAGTACTTC. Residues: CASSPTGTSGSYEQYF.

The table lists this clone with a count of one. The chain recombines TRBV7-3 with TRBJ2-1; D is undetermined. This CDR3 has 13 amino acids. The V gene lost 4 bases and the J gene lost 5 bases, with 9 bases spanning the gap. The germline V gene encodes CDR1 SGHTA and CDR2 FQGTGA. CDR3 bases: TGTGCCAGCAGCTCCGGTTTGAACAATGAGCAGTTCTTC. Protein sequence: CASSSGLNNEQFF.

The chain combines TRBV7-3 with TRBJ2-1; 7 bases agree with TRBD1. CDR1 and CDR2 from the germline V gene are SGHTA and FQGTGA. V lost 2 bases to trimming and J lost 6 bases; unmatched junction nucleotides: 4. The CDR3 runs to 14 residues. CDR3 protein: CASSLGNRGNEQFF. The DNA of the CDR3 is TGTGCCAGCAGCTTAGGGAACAGGGGCAATGAGCAGTTCTTC.

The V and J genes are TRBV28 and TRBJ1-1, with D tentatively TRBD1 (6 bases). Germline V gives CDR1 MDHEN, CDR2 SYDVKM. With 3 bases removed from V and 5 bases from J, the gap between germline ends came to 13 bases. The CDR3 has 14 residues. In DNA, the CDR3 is TGTGCCAGCAGTTTGGGGGGGGCGCGAACTGAAGCTTTCTTT. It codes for CASSLGGARTEAFF.

The CDR3 protein is CASRLTATGELFF. As DNA, the CDR3 is TGTGCCAGCAGGTTGACAGCCACCGGGGAGCTGTTTTTT. The V and J genes are TRBV7-2 and TRBJ2-2; TRBD1 is a possible D gene (5 bases). The germline V and J ends were trimmed by 6 bases and 4 bases, with 9 bases remaining between them. CDR3 length equals 13 residues. CDR1 and CDR2 from the germline V gene are SGHTA and FQGNSA.

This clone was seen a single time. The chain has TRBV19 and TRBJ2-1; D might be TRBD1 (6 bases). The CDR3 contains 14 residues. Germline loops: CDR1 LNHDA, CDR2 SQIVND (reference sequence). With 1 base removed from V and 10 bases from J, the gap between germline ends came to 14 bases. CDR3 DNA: TGTGCCAGTAGTATAGTGTCCCTTAGGGGGGAGCAGTTCTTC. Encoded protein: CASSIVSLRGEQFF.

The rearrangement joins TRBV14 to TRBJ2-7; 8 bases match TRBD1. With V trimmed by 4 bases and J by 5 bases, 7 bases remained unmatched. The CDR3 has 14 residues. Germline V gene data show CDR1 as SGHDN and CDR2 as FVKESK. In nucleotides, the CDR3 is TGTGCCAGCAGCCCCCGGACAGGGAACCACGAGCAGTACTTC. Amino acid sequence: CASSPRTGNHEQYF.

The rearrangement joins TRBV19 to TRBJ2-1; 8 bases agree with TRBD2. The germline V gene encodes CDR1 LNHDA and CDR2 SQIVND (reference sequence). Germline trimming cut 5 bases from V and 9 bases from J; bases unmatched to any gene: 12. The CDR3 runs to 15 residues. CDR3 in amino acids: CASSGGAGVLGEQFF. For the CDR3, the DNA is TGTGCCAGTAGTGGAGGAGCGGGAGTACTAGGTGAGCAGTTCTTC.

The CDR3 protein is CASSYSLSNRDPRDTQYF. Written as DNA, the CDR3 is TGTGCCAGCAGTTACTCATTGTCGAACAGGGACCCGCGGGATACGCAGTATTTT. The gene calls are TRBV6-2 or TRBV6-3 and TRBJ2-3, with D possibly matching TRBD1 (6 bases). Germline lookup yields CDR1 MNHEY and CDR2 SVGEGT. The CDR3 runs 18 residues. The V gene lost 0 bases and the J gene lost 6 bases, with 22 bases spanning the gap.

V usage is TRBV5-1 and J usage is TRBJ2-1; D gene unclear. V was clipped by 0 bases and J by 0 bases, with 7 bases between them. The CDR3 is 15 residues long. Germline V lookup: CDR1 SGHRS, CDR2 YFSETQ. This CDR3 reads CASSLGQISYNEQFF. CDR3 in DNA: TGCGCCAGCAGCTTGGGGCAGATCTCCTACAATGAGCAGTTCTTC. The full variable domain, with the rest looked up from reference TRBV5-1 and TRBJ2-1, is KAGVTQTPRYLIKTRGQQVTLSCSPISGHRSVSWYQQTPGQGLQFLFEYFSETQRNKGNFPGRFSGRQFSNSRSEMNVSTLELGDSALYLCASSLGQISYNEQFFGPGTRLTVL.

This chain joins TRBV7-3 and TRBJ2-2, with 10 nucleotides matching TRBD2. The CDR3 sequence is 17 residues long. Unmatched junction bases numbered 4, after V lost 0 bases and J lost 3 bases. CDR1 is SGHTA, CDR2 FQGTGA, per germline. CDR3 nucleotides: TGTGCCAGCAGCTTAACCTCTAGCGGGGGCCACACCGGGGAGCTGTTTTTT. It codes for CASSLTSSGGHTGELFF.

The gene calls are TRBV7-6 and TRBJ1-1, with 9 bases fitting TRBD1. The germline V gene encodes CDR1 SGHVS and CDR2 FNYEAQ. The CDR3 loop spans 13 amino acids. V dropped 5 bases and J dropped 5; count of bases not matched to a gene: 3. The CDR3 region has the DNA TGTGCCAGCAGCCGGGACAGGGTGACTGAAGCTTTCTTT. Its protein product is CASSRDRVTEAFF.

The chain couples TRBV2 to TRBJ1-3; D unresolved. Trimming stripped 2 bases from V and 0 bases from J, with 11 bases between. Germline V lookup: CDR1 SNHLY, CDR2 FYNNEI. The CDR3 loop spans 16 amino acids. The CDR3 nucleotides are TGTGCCAGCAGTGAAACGAGGCTTGCCTCTGGAAACACCATATATTTT. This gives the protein CASSETRLASGNTIYF.